This T cell receptor beta chain comes out of a study of blood T cell repertoires in COVID-19. The CDR3 spans 13 residues. Per germline, CDR1 LGHNT and CDR2 FRNRAP. Germline trimming cut 3 bases from V and 6 bases from J; bases unmatched to any gene: 1. Some clones are missing from TCRdb's copy, which holds only in-frame ones; the method was immunoSEQ multiplex PCR. The sample consists of roughly 260,000 clones, around nine tenths of them appearing once. Sequencing was done on a sample of peripheral blood. This TCR was sampled from a woman in her twenties or thirties with COVID-19, enrolled during active disease. The rearrangement links TRBV12-5 to TRBJ2-2; 7 bases agree with TRBD1. The DNA of the CDR3 is TGTGCTAGTGGTTTACAGGGGTCCGGGGAGCTGTTTTTT. Translation: CASGLQGSGELFF. Based on the CDR3 plus reference TRBV12-5 and TRBJ2-2, the full variable domain is DARVTQTPRHKVTEMGQEVTMRCQPILGHNTVFWYRQTMMQGLELLAYFRNRAPLDDSGMPKDRFSAEMPDATLATLKIQPSEPRDSAVYFCASGLQGSGELFFGEGSRLTVL.